Each of the 18 T cell receptor beta chains below was sequenced from the same sample in a study of cytomegalovirus exposure and HLA in healthy donors. PCR used 60 Vbeta primers and 13 Jbeta primers. Sequenced by immunoSEQ multiplex PCR; TCRdb stores in-frame clones only, minus some. The top ten hold around 1% of the sample, which has approximately 120,000 clones, roughly three quarters seen once. The sequenced material came from PBMCs. These receptors were taken from a woman in her thirties in good health and CMV-seronegative.

This clone was observed once. V and J are TRBV7-3 and TRBJ2-1, with D tentatively TRBD1 (5 bases). V was cut by 1 base and J by 5 bases, with 12 bases left in between. Germline V gives CDR1 SGHTA, CDR2 FQGTGA. CDR3 size: 15 residues. The CDR3 loop reads CASSLMGPANNEQFF. Written as DNA, the CDR3 is TGTGCCAGCAGCTTAATGGGGCCAGCGAACAATGAGCAGTTCTTC.

CDR3 sequence reads: CASSESGLAGAYEQYF. CDR3 nucleotides: TGTGCCAGCAGTGAGAGTGGACTAGCGGGAGCCTACGAGCAGTACTTC. The chain couples TRBV2 to TRBJ2-7; TRBD2 matches at 13 bases. The CDR3 has 16 amino acids. Unmatched junction bases numbered 4, after V lost 3 bases and J lost 2 bases. From germline, CDR1 is SNHLY and CDR2 FYNNEI. The full variable domain, in which reference TRBV2 and TRBJ2-7 provide the parts outside the CDR3, is EPEVTQTPSHQVTQMGQEVILRCVPISNHLYFYWYRQILGQKVEFLVSFYNNEISEKSEIFDDQFSVERPDGSNFTLKIRSTKLEDSAMYFCASSESGLAGAYEQYFGPGTRLTVT.

The CDR3 sequence is CASSQAAGHPPSGANVLTF. CDR3 sequence (DNA): TGCGCCAGCAGCCAAGCGGCAGGGCATCCCCCCTCTGGGGCCAACGTCCTGACTTTC. V and J are TRBV4-1 and TRBJ2-6; D may be TRBD1 (5 bases). The length of the CDR3 is 19 residues. V was pared by 1 base and J by 0 bases, with 16 bases between. Germline-derived CDR1 and CDR2 are MGHRA and YSYEKL.

The chain couples TRBV5-4 to TRBJ1-1, with 10 bases identical to TRBD1. V trimming: 4 bases; J trimming: 0 bases; junction bases outside the gene matches: 9. The germline CDR1 and CDR2 sequences are SGHNT and YYREEE (reference sequence). There are 17 residues in the CDR3. CDR3 nucleotide sequence: TGTGCCAGCAGCAAAGACAGGGGGCGCGGGGTGAACACTGAAGCTTTCTTT. It codes for CASSKDRGRGVNTEAFF.

This clone showed up just a few times. J is TRBJ1-3 and V is TRBV7-2; no reliable D call. The germline CDR1 and CDR2 sequences are SGHTA and FQGNSA. This CDR3 has 14 amino acids. V shed 0 bases and J shed 3 bases, with 6 bases lying between them. The CDR3: CASSLASGGNTIYF. In nucleotides, the CDR3 is TGTGCCAGCAGCTTAGCTTCGGGTGGAAACACCATATATTTT.

CDR3 protein: CASSSLAGGPVPEQFF. Written as DNA, the CDR3 is TGTGCCAGCAGCTCCCTAGCGGGAGGGCCAGTGCCTGAGCAGTTCTTC. The J gene is TRBJ2-1, the V gene TRBV11-2, with 12 bases fitting TRBD2. The J segment lost 9 bases and the V segment lost 4 bases, leaving 10 bases of the junction unmatched. This CDR3 has 16 residues. CDR1 is SGHAT, CDR2 FQNNGV, per germline.

DNA of the CDR3: TGCGCCAGCAGCGCATTATGGGCAGGGAATCGTATAAATGAGCAGTTCTTC. Translation gives CASSALWAGNRINEQFF. The rearrangement uses TRBV4-1 and TRBJ2-1, with D perhaps matching TRBD1 (5 bases). This CDR3 is 17 amino acids long. The V gene lost 5 bases and the J gene lost 7 bases, with 24 bases spanning the gap. CDR1 MGHRA and CDR2 YSYEKL come from the germline V gene.

This chain connects TRBV6-5 to TRBJ1-2; D is perhaps TRBD1 (5 bases). Trimming stripped 8 bases from V and 4 bases from J, with 17 bases between. CDR1 and CDR2 from the germline V gene are MNHEY and SVGAGI. This CDR3 spans 14 amino acids. CDR3 DNA sequence: TGTGCCAGCGGTACAGGAAAGGGCTTCTATGGCTACACCTTC. Translating gives CASGTGKGFYGYTF.

The rearrangement joins TRBV29-1 to TRBJ1-1, with 7 bases that match TRBD1. The CDR3 loop spans 12 amino acids. The germline V gene has CDR1 SQVTM and CDR2 ANQGSEA. Losses at the gene ends were 6 bases for V and 4 bases for J; bases not matched to a gene: 5. The CDR3 is CSVGTAITEAFF. In nucleotides, the CDR3 is TGCAGCGTGGGGACAGCCATCACTGAAGCTTTCTTT.

V is TRBV19 and J is TRBJ1-4; D possibly corresponds to TRBD1 (6 bases). V lost 6 bases and J lost 3, with 11 bases in between. CDR1 LNHDA and CDR2 SQIVND come from the germline V gene (reference sequence). This CDR3 has 14 amino acids. Written as DNA, the CDR3 is TGTGCCAGTAGGATCCAGGGGTCTAATGAAAAACTGTTTTTT. Its translation: CASRIQGSNEKLFF.

This chain joins TRBV7-8 and TRBJ2-7, with 9 bases lining up with TRBD2. The CDR3 has 16 residues. J gave up 2 bases and V 5 bases, and 10 bases lay outside the gene matches. Germline loops: CDR1 SGHVS, CDR2 FQNEAQ. This chain's CDR3 is CASSPNRTSATYEQYF. The CDR3 bases are TGTGCCAGCAGCCCTAATCGGACTAGCGCGACCTACGAGCAGTACTTC.

This chain joins TRBV15 and TRBJ2-7; 9 positions match TRBD1. CDR3 length: 15 amino acids. Germline values: CDR1 LNHNV, CDR2 YYDKDF (reference sequence). The V and J ends lost 2 bases and 7 bases, in that order; junction bases with no gene match: 9. The CDR3 sequence: CATSRRTGGLREQYF. The CDR3, as DNA: TGTGCCACCAGCAGAAGAACAGGGGGCTTGAGGGAGCAGTACTTC.

The J gene is TRBJ2-7, the V gene TRBV5-1, with TRBD2 matching over 7 bases. This CDR3 has 15 amino acids. The germline gives CDR1 SGHRS, CDR2 YFSETQ. With V trimmed by 4 bases and J by 4 bases, 11 bases remained unmatched. The CDR3 region is CASSPGGTAEYEQYF. CDR3 coding DNA: TGCGCCAGCAGCCCCGGGGGGACGGCGGAGTACGAGCAGTACTTC.

The V and J genes are TRBV5-1 and TRBJ2-5, with 7 bases lining up with TRBD1. Germline loops: CDR1 SGHRS, CDR2 YFSETQ. The CDR3 sequence is 13 residues long. The V and J ends lost 3 bases and 5 bases, in that order; junction bases with no gene match: 4. The DNA for the CDR3 is TGCGCCAGCAGCTCAGGGGGATGGGAGACCCAGTACTTC. It translates to CASSSGGWETQYF.

In DNA form, the CDR3 reads TGTGCCTGGAGTTCGCTAGCGGGAGAAATTGAGCAGTTCTTC. Amino acid sequence: CAWSSLAGEIEQFF. The chain couples TRBV30 to TRBJ2-1, with 10 nucleotides matching TRBD2. The CDR3 is made up of 14 amino acids. Trimming took 2 bases from V and 9 from J; bases not matched to a gene: 7. The germline V gene has CDR1 GTSNPN and CDR2 SVGIG (reference sequence). The full variable domain, completed using reference TRBV30 and TRBJ2-1, is SQTIHQWPATLVQPVGSPLSLECTVEGTSNPNLYWYRQAAGRGLQLLFYSVGIGQISSEVPQNLSASRPQDRQFILSSKKLLLSDSGFYLCAWSSLAGEIEQFFGPGTRLTVL.

This clone was seen a single time. The chain uses TRBV13 and TRBJ2-2, with TRBD2 identical over 13 bases. Germline V gives CDR1 PRHDT, CDR2 FYEKMQ (reference sequence). This CDR3 is 17 amino acids long. V shed 3 bases and J 3 bases; nucleotides not matched to a gene: 4. CDR3 protein: CASSFGLAGEYTGELFF. CDR3 in DNA: TGTGCCAGCAGCTTTGGACTAGCGGGAGAATACACCGGGGAGCTGTTTTTT.

The chain is built from TRBV10-2 and TRBJ1-4; 7 bases align to TRBD1. CDR3 length: 13 residues. Looked up from germline, CDR1 is WSHSY and CDR2 is SAAADI. With V trimmed by 6 bases and J by 5 bases, 3 bases remained unmatched. This chain's CDR3 is CASRGQLNEKLFF. For the CDR3, the DNA is TGCGCCAGCAGGGGACAGCTCAATGAAAAACTGTTTTTT.

The chain has TRBV18 and TRBJ1-6, with TRBD1 as a possible D gene (5 bases). V was clipped by 0 bases and J by 10 bases, with 10 bases between them. From germline, CDR1 is KGHSH and CDR2 LQKENI. CDR3 size: 14 residues. CDR3 sequence: CASSPPGVGSPLHF. The CDR3 nucleotides read TGTGCCAGCTCACCACCAGGGGTTGGATCACCCCTCCACTTT.